The clone carrying this TCR beta chain was recorded a few times. As yet, its antigen is unknown. Study donors comprised healthy, HIV-negative adults devoid of recent acute infection or vaccination. Caucasian adults residing in Nashville, Tennessee made up all the donors. The table came from immunoSEQ multiplex PCR; TCRdb's copy has only in-frame clones and leaves some out. Among roughly 1 million clones listed, around 74% were seen once. The data were taken from a study of shared clonotypes between healthy human individuals. Study-level results: A small donor pool kept down the genetic and exposure-history diversity that was represented.

Trimming left V 0 bases short and J 7 bases short, with 9 bases between. Germline V gene data show CDR1 as ENHRY and CDR2 as SYGVKD. This CDR3 spans 13 amino acids. This clonotype originated in a man aged 18 to 30 in good health. V is TRBV10-3 and J is TRBJ1-2, with D unresolved. Sequencing used memory CD4+ T cells sorted from blood. The sample's subset: CD45RA-negative fraction. This chain's CDR3 is CAISESSTIGYTF. For the CDR3, the DNA is TGTGCCATCAGTGAGTCGTCGACAATTGGCTACACCTTC.